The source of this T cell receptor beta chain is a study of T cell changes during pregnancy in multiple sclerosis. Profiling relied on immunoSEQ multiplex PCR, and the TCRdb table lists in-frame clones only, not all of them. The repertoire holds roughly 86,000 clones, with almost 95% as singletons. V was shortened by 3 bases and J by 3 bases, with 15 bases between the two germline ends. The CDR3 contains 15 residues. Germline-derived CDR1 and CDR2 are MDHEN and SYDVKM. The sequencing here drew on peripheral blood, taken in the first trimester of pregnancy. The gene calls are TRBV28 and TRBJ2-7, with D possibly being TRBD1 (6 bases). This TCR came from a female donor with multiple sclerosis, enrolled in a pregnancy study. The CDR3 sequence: CASSFPQGGIYEQYF. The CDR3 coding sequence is TGTGCCAGCAGTTTTCCCCAAGGGGGTATCTACGAGCAGTACTTC.